This TCR beta chain stems from a study of identical twins. Study-wide findings and caveats: The same donors were not followed; conclusions instead depended on cross-sectional statistical analysis. The presence of invariant MAIT and iNKT cells could partly confound analyses of zero-insertion sequences.

Of note for this clonotype: The antigen remains unidentified.

Germline V gene sequence: CDR1 ENHRY, CDR2 SYGVKD. The V segment lost 6 bases and the J segment 4 bases; nucleotides outside the gene matches: 4. The CDR3 totals 14 residues. Unique molecular identifiers were present on cDNA, and template switching added a universal primer site. Via MiXCR, TCRdb re-called the 5' RACE reads, giving one row per CDR3 protein. The sample carries about 340,000 distinct CDR3 sequences, roughly an eighth recorded once. Another study also made use of these data, one on yellow fever vaccine responses in identical twins.

Sequenced input: CD8+ T cells sorted from blood. V usage is TRBV10-3 and J usage is TRBJ2-7, with TRBD2 identical over 12 bases. The TCR originated in a woman younger than 30 in good health. This chain's CDR3 is CAISGLAGRYEQYF. CDR3 coding DNA: TGTGCCATCAGCGGACTAGCGGGACGGTACGAGCAGTACTTC.